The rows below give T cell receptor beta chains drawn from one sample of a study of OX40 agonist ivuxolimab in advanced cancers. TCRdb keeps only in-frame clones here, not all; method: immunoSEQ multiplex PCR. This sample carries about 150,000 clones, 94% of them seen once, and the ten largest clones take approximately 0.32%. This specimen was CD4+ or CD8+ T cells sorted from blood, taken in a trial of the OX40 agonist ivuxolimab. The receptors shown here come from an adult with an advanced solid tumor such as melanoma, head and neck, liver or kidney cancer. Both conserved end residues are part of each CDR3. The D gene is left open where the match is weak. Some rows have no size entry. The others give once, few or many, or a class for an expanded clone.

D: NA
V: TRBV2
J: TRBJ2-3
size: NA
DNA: TGTGCCAGCAGTAGAGGATCTAGCACAGATACGCAGTATTTT
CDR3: CASSRGSSTDTQYF

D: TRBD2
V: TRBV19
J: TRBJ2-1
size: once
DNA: TGTGCCAGTAGTATAAACCAGCGGGGGGGCTACTACAATGAGCAGTTCTTC
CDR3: CASSINQRGGYYNEQFF

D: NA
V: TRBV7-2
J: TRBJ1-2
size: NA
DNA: TGTGCCAGCAGCTCCGATCCCGGACGGAGAAACTATGGCTACACCTTC
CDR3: CASSSDPGRRNYGYTF

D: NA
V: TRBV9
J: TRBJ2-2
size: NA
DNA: TGTGCCAGCAGCGTAGGGAGGTGGGACACCGGGGAGCTGTTTTTT
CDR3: CASSVGRWDTGELFF

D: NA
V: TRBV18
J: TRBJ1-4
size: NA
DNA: TGTGCCAGCTCACCGGGTAGGGAGGAAAAACTGTTTTTT
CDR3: CASSPGREEKLFF

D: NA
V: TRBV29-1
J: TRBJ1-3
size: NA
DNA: TGCAGCGTTGAGGGGGCGTACGGAAACACCATATATTTT
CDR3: CSVEGAYGNTIYF

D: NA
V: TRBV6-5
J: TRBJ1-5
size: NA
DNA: TGTGCCAGCAGCCCTCAACAGAATCAGCCCCAGCATTTT
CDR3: CASSPQQNQPQHF

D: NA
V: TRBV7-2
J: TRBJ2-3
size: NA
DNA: TGTGCCAGCAGCTCAGGGGGGCGGGGTAGCACAGATACGCAGTATTTT
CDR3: CASSSGGRGSTDTQYF

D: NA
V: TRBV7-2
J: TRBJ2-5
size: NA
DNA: TGTGCCAGCAGCTCACCGCGGGACCAGTACTTC
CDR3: CASSSPRDQYF

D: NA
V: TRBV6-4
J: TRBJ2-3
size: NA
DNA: TGTGCCAGCAGTGACTCATGGGGGGATACGCAGTATTTT
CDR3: CASSDSWGDTQYF

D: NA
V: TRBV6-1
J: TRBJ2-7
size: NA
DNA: TGTGCCAGCAGATTGGGGGGAAGCTCCTACGAGCAGTACTTC
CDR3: CASRLGGSSYEQYF

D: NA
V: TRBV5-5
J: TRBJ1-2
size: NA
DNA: TGTGCCAGCAGCTTCGCTGCCGACGGGAGCTATGGCTACACCTTC
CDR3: CASSFAADGSYGYTF

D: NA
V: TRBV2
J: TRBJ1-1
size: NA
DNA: TGTGCCAGCACCCCAGACACTGAAGCTTTCTTT
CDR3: CASTPDTEAFF

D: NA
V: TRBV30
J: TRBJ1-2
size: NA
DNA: TGTGCCTGGAGTCCCAGGGTTATGGATGGCTACACCTTC
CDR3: CAWSPRVMDGYTF

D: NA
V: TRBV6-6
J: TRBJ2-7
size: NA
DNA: TGTGCCAGCAATTCGGGGGCCTACGAGCAGTACTTC
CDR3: CASNSGAYEQYF

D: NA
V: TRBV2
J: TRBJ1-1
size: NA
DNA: TGTGCCAGCAGTGGGGGCAGGTTCTTCGGAGCTTTCTTT
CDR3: CASSGGRFFGAFF

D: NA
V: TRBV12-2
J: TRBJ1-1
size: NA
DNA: TGTGCAAGTCGCTTAGCAGGATATGCGAACACTGAAGCTTTCTTT
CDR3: CASRLAGYANTEAFF

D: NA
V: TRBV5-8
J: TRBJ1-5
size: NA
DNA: TGTGCCAGCAGCAGGGGTCAGCCCCAGCATTTT
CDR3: CASSRGQPQHF

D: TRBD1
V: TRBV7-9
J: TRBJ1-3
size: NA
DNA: TGTGCCAGCAGCACTCGGACAGGCAGCTCTGGAAACACCATATATTTT
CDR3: CASSTRTGSSGNTIYF

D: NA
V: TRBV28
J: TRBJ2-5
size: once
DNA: TGTGCCAGCAGTTTGGGCGCCCTTTCTCAAGAGACCCAGTACTTC
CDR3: CASSLGALSQETQYF

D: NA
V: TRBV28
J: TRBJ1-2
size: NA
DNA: TGTGCCAGCAGCCTCGCTAGGAGCGGGAACTATGGCTACACCTTC
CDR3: CASSLARSGNYGYTF

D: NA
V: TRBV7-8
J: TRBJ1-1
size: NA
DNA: TGTGCCAGCAGCTTAGCGGCGCCGGGCACTGAAGCTTTCTTT
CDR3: CASSLAAPGTEAFF

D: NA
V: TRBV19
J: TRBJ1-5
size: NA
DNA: TGTGCCAGTATGGTATTGGGGTCCGGAAATCAGCCCCAGCATTTT
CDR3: CASMVLGSGNQPQHF

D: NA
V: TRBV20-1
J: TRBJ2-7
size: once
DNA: TGCAGTGCTAGCGGGGGTCTAGAGCAGTACTTC
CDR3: CSASGGLEQYF

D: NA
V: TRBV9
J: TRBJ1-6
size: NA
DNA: TGTGCCAGCAGCGCCGCAGGGATGTATAATTCACCCCTCCACTTT
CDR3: CASSAAGMYNSPLHF

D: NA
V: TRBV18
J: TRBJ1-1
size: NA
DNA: TGTGCCAGCTCACCGGGCGGGCAGGGAGGTCGGAACACTGAAGCTTTCTTT
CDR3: CASSPGGQGGRNTEAFF

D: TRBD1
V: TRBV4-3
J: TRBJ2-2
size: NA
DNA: TGCGCCAGCAGCCACGGACAGGGCATGAACACCGGGGAGCTGTTTTTT
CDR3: CASSHGQGMNTGELFF

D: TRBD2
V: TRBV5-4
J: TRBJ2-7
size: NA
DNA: TGTGCCAGCAGCTGGGCTACTAGCGGGGGTTCGAGGGAGCAGTACTTC
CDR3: CASSWATSGGSREQYF

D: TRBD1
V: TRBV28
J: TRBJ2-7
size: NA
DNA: TGTGCCAGCACCCAGGACAGGGCCTACGAGCAGTACTTC
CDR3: CASTQDRAYEQYF

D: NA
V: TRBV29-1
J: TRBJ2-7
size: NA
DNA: TGCAGCGTTGCCCATACGACAGACCACTACGAGCAGTACTTC
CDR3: CSVAHTTDHYEQYF

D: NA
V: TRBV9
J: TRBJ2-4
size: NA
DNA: TGTGCCAGCAGCTCCCCAATAGGGGGAATATTCAAAAACATTCAGTACTTC
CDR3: CASSSPIGGIFKNIQYF

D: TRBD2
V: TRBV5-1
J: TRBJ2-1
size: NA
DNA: TGCGCCAGCAGCTCTCGGACTAGCGGGAGCAATGAGCAGTTCTTC
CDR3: CASSSRTSGSNEQFF

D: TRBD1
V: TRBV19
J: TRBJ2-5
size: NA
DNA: TGTGCCAGTAGTACCCCACAGGGGGTGACCCAGTACTTC
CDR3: CASSTPQGVTQYF

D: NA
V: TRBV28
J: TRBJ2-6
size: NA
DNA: TGTGCCAGCAGTCTAACAGGGTCTGGGGCCAACGTCCTGACTTTC
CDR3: CASSLTGSGANVLTF

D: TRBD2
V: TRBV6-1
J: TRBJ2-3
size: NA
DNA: TGTGCCAGCAGTGACCTAGCGGTCCCCCCTGGCACAGATACGCAGTATTTT
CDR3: CASSDLAVPPGTDTQYF

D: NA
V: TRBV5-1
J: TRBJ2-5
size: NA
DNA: TGCGCCAGCAGCTTCGGGACAAACAAAAGGGAGACCCAGTACTTC
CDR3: CASSFGTNKRETQYF

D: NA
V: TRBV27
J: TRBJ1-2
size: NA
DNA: TGTGCCAGCAGCCCCAAAACCTACTCCCGGGGGCCCTATGGCTACACCTTC
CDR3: CASSPKTYSRGPYGYTF

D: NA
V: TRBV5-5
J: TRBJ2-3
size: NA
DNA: TGTGCCAGCAGCTTGTCCGGGGGAGATACGCAGTATTTT
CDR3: CASSLSGGDTQYF

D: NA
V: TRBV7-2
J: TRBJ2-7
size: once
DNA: TGTGCCAGCAGCCGTACCAGCCAGGGGGGGTACGAGCAGTACTTC
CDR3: CASSRTSQGGYEQYF

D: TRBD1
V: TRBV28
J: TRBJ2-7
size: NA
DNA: TGTGCCAGCAGTTCGGGACAGAGGACGTACGAGCAGTACTTC
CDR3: CASSSGQRTYEQYF

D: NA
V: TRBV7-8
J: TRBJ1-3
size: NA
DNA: TGTGCCAGCAGCTTAGTCGCAGGGTTGGGTGGAAACACCATATATTTT
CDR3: CASSLVAGLGGNTIYF

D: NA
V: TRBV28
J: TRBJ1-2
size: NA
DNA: TGTGCCAGCAGTTTAGCGGGATATGGCTACACCTTC
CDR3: CASSLAGYGYTF

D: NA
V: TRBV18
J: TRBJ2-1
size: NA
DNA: TGTGCCAGCTCACGGGCTAGCGGTCGAGGGGGGAATGAGCAGTTCTTC
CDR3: CASSRASGRGGNEQFF

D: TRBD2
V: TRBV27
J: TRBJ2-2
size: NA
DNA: TGTGCCAGCAGTCACTACCGGACTAGCGACCACACCGGGGAGCTGTTTTTT
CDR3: CASSHYRTSDHTGELFF

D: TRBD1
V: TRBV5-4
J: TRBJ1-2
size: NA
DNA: TGTGCCAGCAGCTTGGGGGGGACAGGTTTTGGCTATGGCTACACCTTC
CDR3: CASSLGGTGFGYGYTF

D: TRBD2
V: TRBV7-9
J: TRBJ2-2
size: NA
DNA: TGTGCCAGCAGCTTAGGCTCGGGGGGACTGAACACCGGGGAGCTGTTTTTT
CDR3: CASSLGSGGLNTGELFF

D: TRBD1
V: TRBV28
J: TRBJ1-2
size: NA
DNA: TGTGCCAGCACTTCGGGACAGTCGGTCCGGGGCTACACCTTC
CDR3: CASTSGQSVRGYTF

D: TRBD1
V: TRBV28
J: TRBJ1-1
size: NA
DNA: TGTGCCAGCAGTCCCCACAGGGGGCAGAGCACTGAAGCTTTCTTT
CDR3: CASSPHRGQSTEAFF

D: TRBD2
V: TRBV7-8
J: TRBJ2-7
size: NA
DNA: TGTGCCAGCAGCTCCCGGACTAGCGGTCCCTACGAGCAGTACTTC
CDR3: CASSSRTSGPYEQYF

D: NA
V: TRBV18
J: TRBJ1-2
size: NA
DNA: TGTGCCAGCTCACCTGAGGGTTCGGCTGGCTACACCTTC
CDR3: CASSPEGSAGYTF

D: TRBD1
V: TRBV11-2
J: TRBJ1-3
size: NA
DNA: TGTGCCAGCAGCTCATCCTCTACAGGGGGGGGAAACACCATATATTTT
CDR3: CASSSSSTGGGNTIYF

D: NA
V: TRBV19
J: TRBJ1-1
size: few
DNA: TGTGCCTCCACGCTGAGGGGGAACACTGAAGCTTTCTTT
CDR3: CASTLRGNTEAFF

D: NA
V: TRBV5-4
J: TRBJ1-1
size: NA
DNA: TGTGCCAGCAGCTCGAACAGACACTCGAACACTGAAGCTTTCTTT
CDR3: CASSSNRHSNTEAFF

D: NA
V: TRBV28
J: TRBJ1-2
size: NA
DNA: TGTGCCAGCGCGGGTTTCTATGGCTACACCTTC
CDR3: CASAGFYGYTF

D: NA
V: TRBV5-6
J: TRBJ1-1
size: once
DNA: TGTGCCAGCAGCACCGTTGGGGGCCCGAACACTGAAGCTTTCTTT
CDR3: CASSTVGGPNTEAFF

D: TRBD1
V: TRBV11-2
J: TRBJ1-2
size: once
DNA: TGTGCCAGCAGCTTGAGGACAGGGGCGAACTATGGCTACACCTTC
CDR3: CASSLRTGANYGYTF

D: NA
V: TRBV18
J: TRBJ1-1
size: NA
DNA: TGTGCCAGCTCCTCTTTCGGGGAGTTCACCACTGAAGCTTTCTTT
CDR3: CASSSFGEFTTEAFF

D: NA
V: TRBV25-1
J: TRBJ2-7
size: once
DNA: TGTGCCTCCGGGACCCTTACCTACGAGCAGTACTTC
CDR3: CASGTLTYEQYF

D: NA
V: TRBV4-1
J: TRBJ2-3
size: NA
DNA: TGCGCCAGCAGCCAAGAGGGGGCCCCGGGTACGCAGTATTTT
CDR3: CASSQEGAPGTQYF

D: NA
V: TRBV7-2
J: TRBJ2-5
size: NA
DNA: TGTGCCAGCAGCATAGGACAGCAAGAGACCCAGTACTTC
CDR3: CASSIGQQETQYF